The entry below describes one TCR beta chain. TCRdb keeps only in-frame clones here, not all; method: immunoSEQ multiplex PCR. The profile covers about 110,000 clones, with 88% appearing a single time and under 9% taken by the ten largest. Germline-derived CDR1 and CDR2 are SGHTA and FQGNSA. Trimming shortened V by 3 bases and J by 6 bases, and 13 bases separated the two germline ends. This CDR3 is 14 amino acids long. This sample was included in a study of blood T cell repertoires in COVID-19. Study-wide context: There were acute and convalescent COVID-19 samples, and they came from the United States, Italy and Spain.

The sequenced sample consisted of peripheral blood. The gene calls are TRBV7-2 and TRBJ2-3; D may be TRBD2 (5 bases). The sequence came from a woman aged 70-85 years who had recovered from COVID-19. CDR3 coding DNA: TGTGCCAGCAGCTTCGGCGGGCCTCCTGATACGCAGTATTTT. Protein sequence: CASSFGGPPDTQYF. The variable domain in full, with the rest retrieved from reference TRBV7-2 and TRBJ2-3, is GAGVSQSPSNKVTEKGKDVELRCDPISGHTALYWYRQSLGQGLEFLIYFQGNSAPDKSGLPSDRFSAERTGGSVSTLTIQRTQQEDSAVYLCASSFGGPPDTQYFGPGTRLTVL.